A single sample gave rise to the 2 T cell receptor beta chains below, sequenced in a study of vaccination and CD4 T cells after COVID-19. For these receptors, no antigen is known. At the Johns Hopkins FTIC core, DNA taken from cultured CD4+ T cells was sequenced by way of the Oncomine TCR Beta short-read assay. Genomic DNA was drawn out of CD4+ T cells grown in culture. TCRdb analysed the PCR reads with MiXCR anew, one entry per CDR3 protein. In the table there are thousands of distinct CDR3 sequences, approximately 34% of which are singletons. Specified treatment: approximately nine-day PBMC culture with coronavirus spike peptide pools or control peptides (ViraFEST assay). The collection of CD4+ T cells from the unexposed donor took place before the COVID-19 pandemic (2011-2018). Specimen: CD4+ T cells from blood, cultured in vitro. These receptors were collected from a human donor in good health.

The sample holds one count of this clonotype. This chain links TRBV6-2 or TRBV6-3 with TRBJ2-1; TRBD2 matches 13 bases. With 5 bases clipped from V and 2 bases from J, the junction kept 6 bases outside the gene matches. The CDR3 totals 17 residues. Germline CDR1 and CDR2: MNHEY and SVGEGT. The CDR3 region is CASSPRTSGSTYNEQFF. The CDR3 DNA sequence: TGTGCCAGCAGTCCCCGGACTAGCGGGAGCACCTACAATGAGCAGTTCTTC.

The rearrangement links TRBV20-1 to TRBJ2-7, with a tentative D call TRBD1 (5 bases). Per the germline V gene, CDR1 is DFQATT and CDR2 is SNEGSKA (reference sequence). Trimming took off 2 bases at V and 2 bases at J, with 22 bases between the two ends. The length of the CDR3 is 17 residues. The CDR3 region has the DNA TGCAGTGCTAGACCCAGGGTCGGTCTCCTCAGCCCCTACGAGCAGTACTTC. Translating gives CSARPRVGLLSPYEQYF.